This T cell receptor beta chain was retrieved from a study of cytomegalovirus exposure and HLA in healthy donors. Study overall: Among the approximately 370 donors who were genotyped, over 70% fell in the genetic ancestry cluster that is associated with self-reported Caucasian donors. Study findings and constraints: Among immune exposure information, only CMV serostatus was available. Versus the approximately 700-donor mean, an Asian-associated ancestry cluster reportedly showed fewer N-insertions in a later analysis. HLA-A and HLA-B allele assignments for most subjects were reportedly predicted accurately using TCR beta sequences.

V shed 5 bases and J shed 8 bases, with 15 bases lying between them. The germline gives CDR1 SEHNR, CDR2 FQNEAQ (reference sequence). The CDR3 has 13 residues. As for this clone: Antigen unknown.

The PCR employed 60 Vbeta primers together with 13 Jbeta primers. Data came from immunoSEQ multiplex PCR; TCRdb stores just in-frame clones and leaves some out. The table shows around 170,000 clones, with around 80% occurring only once. The chain is built from TRBV7-9 and TRBJ1-1, with a tentative D call TRBD1 (6 bases). What was sequenced was PBMCs. The sequence derives from a woman aged 18-29 years in good health and CMV-seronegative. The CDR3 sequence: CASSPRDDREAFF. The CDR3 DNA follows: TGTGCCAGCAGCCCACGAGATGACAGGGAAGCTTTCTTT.